This T cell receptor (beta chain) was profiled in a study of blood T cell repertoires in COVID-19. The CDR3 contains 13 residues. V lost 7 bases to trimming and J lost 7 bases; unmatched junction nucleotides: 6. From germline, CDR1 is SGHRS and CDR2 YFSETQ. Sequenced by immunoSEQ multiplex PCR; TCRdb stores in-frame clones only, minus some. The table has fewer than 150,000 clones, about four fifths seen once. Sequencing used peripheral blood. The chain uses TRBV5-1 and TRBJ1-4, with TRBD1 matching over 8 bases. The sequence was collected from a woman aged 45-65 years with acute or convalescent COVID-19. CDR3 nucleotides: TGCGCCAGCGCGACAGGGGAAGGTGAAAAACTGTTTTTT. This gives the protein CASATGEGEKLFF.